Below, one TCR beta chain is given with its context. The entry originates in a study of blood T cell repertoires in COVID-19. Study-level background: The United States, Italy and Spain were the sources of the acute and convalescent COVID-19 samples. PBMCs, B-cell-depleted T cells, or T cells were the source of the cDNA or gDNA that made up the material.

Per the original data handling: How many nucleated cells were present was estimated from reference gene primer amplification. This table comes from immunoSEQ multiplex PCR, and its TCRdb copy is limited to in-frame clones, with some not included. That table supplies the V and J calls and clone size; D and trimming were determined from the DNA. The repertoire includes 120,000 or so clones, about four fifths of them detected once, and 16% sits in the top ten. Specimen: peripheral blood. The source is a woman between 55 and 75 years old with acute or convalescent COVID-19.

CDR3 amino acids: CASSPGRERQPQHF. The CDR3 DNA reads as TGTGCCAGCTCACCCGGGAGGGAAAGGCAGCCCCAGCATTTT. The V gene is TRBV18, the J gene TRBJ1-5; D is ambiguous. The V gene lost 3 bases and the J gene lost 7 bases, with 13 bases spanning the gap. The CDR3 is made up of 14 amino acids. The germline gives CDR1 KGHSH, CDR2 LQKENI.